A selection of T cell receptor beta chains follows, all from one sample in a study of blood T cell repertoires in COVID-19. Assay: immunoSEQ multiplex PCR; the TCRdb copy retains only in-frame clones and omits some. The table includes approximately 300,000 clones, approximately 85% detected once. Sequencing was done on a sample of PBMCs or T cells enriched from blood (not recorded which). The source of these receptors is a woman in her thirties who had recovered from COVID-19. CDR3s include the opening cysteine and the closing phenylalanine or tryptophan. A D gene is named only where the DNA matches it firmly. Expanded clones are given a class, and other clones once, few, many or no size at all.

TGTGCCAGCAGCTTGGGCGGTAGGCTCGGGACTAATGAAAAACTGTTTTTT CASSLGGRLGTNEKLFF TRBJ1-4 . TRBV5-4 .
TGCGCCAGCAGCTTGTTCGGGAGGGTGAATGAGCAGTTCTTC CASSLFGRVNEQFF TRBJ2-1 TRBD2 TRBV5-1 few
TGTGCCAGCTCGGAGACAGGGCTTACCTACGAGCAGTACTTC CASSETGLTYEQYF TRBJ2-7 TRBD1 TRBV25-1 once
TGTGCCAGCAGCGTACTACTTGGGAACATTCAGTACTTC CASSVLLGNIQYF TRBJ2-4 . TRBV28 .
TGTGCCAGCAGTGAAGCCCCGGGACTAGGTTCCTACGAGCAGTACTTC CASSEAPGLGSYEQYF TRBJ2-7 TRBD2 TRBV25-1 .
TGTGCCAGCAGTTACAGAGGCCCCGGGGAGCTGTTTTTT CASSYRGPGELFF TRBJ2-2 . TRBV6-5 .
TGTGCCAGCACCCTGCCACAGGGGGGCGAGACCCAGTACTTC CASTLPQGGETQYF TRBJ2-5 TRBD1 TRBV2 .
TGTGCCAGTAGTATAGCTTCTAGCCACAATGAGCAGTTCTTC CASSIASSHNEQFF TRBJ2-1 . TRBV19 .
TGTGCCAGCTCACCAACCCAGAGGGTAGATAATTCACCCCTCCACTTT CASSPTQRVDNSPLHF TRBJ1-6 . TRBV18 .
TGTGCCAGCAGTTTATCACAGGGGAGCAATCAGCCCCAGCATTTT CASSLSQGSNQPQHF TRBJ1-5 TRBD1 TRBV28 .
TGTGCCAGCAGTTTACCTTCGGCGGCAGTAACGCAGTATTTT CASSLPSAAVTQYF TRBJ2-3 . TRBV27 .
TGTGCCAGCAGCTTACCGGGACTAGCGGAGTATACGCAGTATTTT CASSLPGLAEYTQYF TRBJ2-3 TRBD2 TRBV7-9 .
TGTGCCAGTAGTATAGGGGGCCGAACTGTCTTGGGCTACACCTTC CASSIGGRTVLGYTF TRBJ1-2 . TRBV19 .
TGTGCCAGCAGCTTAGTAGGTCAGGGGTTGGAGACCCAGTACTTC CASSLVGQGLETQYF TRBJ2-5 . TRBV7-9 .
TGCGCCAGCAAGGTGGGGGGGCCCGGTAGGGAGCAGTTCTTC CASKVGGPGREQFF TRBJ2-1 . TRBV10-2 .
TGTGCCAGCAGTGAACGTCGGCAGGGTGGCTACGAGCAGTACTTC CASSERRQGGYEQYF TRBJ2-7 . TRBV2 .
TGTGCCAGCAGCTGCCATCGACAGGGGGACGGCTACACCTTC CASSCHRQGDGYTF TRBJ1-2 TRBD1 TRBV11-3 .
TGTGCCTGGAGTGCGCTAGCGGAACACTACGAGCAGTACTTC CAWSALAEHYEQYF TRBJ2-7 TRBD2 TRBV30 .
TGTGCCATCAGTGGGAACAGACTAGAGCCCTCTGGAAACACCATATATTTT CAISGNRLEPSGNTIYF TRBJ1-3 . TRBV10-3 .
TGTGCCAGTAGTATTTTGCGGGGGAGTTTCAATGAGCAGTTCTTC CASSILRGSFNEQFF TRBJ2-1 TRBD2 TRBV19 .
TGTGCCAGCAGCTTAGACATGACAATTAACTATGGCTACACCTTC CASSLDMTINYGYTF TRBJ1-2 . TRBV7-9 .
TGTGCCAGTTCATTGGGGGCAGTTGTTACGGGCGAGCAGTACTTC CASSLGAVVTGEQYF TRBJ2-7 . TRBV27 .
TGTGCCAGCAGTGGTTTGTCTGGGGACAGGGGATACGAGCAGTACTTC CASSGLSGDRGYEQYF TRBJ2-7 TRBD1 TRBV27 .
TGTGCCAGCAGCTTAGATACGGCAGGGGGACGCGGCTACACCTTC CASSLDTAGGRGYTF TRBJ1-2 TRBD1 TRBV7-2 .
TGTGCCACCAGCAGACAGCGGACAGGGGAGGCTTCGGGAGCTTTCTTT CATSRQRTGEASGAFF TRBJ1-1 TRBD1 TRBV15 .
TGCAGCCCCGAGAGGGGGGACAGGGACTTTTACGAGCAGTACTTC CSPERGDRDFYEQYF TRBJ2-7 TRBD1 TRBV29-1 .
TGTGCCAGTAGGGGCCGCGGACTAGCGGGGGGTGGTGAGCAGTTCTTC CASRGRGLAGGGEQFF TRBJ2-1 TRBD2 TRBV19 .
TGCGCCAGCAGAGTCAGAAGGGAGGGAGATTACAATGAGCAGTTCTTC CASRVRREGDYNEQFF TRBJ2-1 TRBD2 TRBV10-2 .
TGTGCCAGCACCTCCTTGGAGTGGTGGGAGAAGTTTCCCTACAATGAGCAGTTCTTC CASTSLEWWEKFPYNEQFF TRBJ2-1 . TRBV6-8 .
TGTGCCTGGAGTGTAGGGCGGACTATCTCTGGAAACACCATATATTTT CAWSVGRTISGNTIYF TRBJ1-3 . TRBV30 .
TGCGCCAGCAGCCTCATTTCAGGGTTAACTGAAGCTTTCTTT CASSLISGLTEAFF TRBJ1-1 . TRBV4-1 .
TGCGCCAGCAGCCAGGAAGGACTAGCTGTGGAGACCCAGTACTTC CASSQEGLAVETQYF TRBJ2-5 TRBD2 TRBV4-1 .
TGTGCCAGCAGTTTCCCCCTCGATGAGCAGTTCTTC CASSFPLDEQFF TRBJ2-1 . TRBV28 .
TGCGCCAGCAGCCAGACAACCGGGGGTGGTCAGCCCCAGCATTTT CASSQTTGGGQPQHF TRBJ1-5 . TRBV4-1 .
TGCGCCAGCAGCTTGGGGACAGCTAACTATGGCTACACCTTC CASSLGTANYGYTF TRBJ1-2 . TRBV5-1 .